This entry features one T cell receptor (beta chain) sequence. What it binds is unknown. The entry originates in a study of metastatic and nonmetastatic thyroid tumors. Overall study context: Repertoires of blood and of tissue (tumor or nodule) from malignant and benign thyroid patients were compared. Overall study findings and caveats: Relative to benign nodules, malignant thyroid tumors were reportedly characterized by significantly elevated TCR beta diversity in blood and tumor.

Germline assignment: CDR1 MDHEN and CDR2 SYDVKM. V was clipped by 6 bases and J by 11 bases, with 16 bases between them. CDR3 length: 12 amino acids. All patients were treatment-naive before thyroid surgery. In the original processing: The study's classifier, a distant-metastasis tool for papillary thyroid cancer, was built using CDR3 differences across clinicopathological groups. Using MiXCR, TCRdb re-called clones from the PCR reads. The V and J calls come from TCRdb's annotation, not from the publication. The profile shows more than 40,000 clones, 20% to 30% of them singletons. The V call is TRBV28, the J call TRBJ1-1; D perhaps matches TRBD1 (5 bases). The sample was tumor tissue. This clonotype was obtained from a female donor with papillary thyroid cancer or a benign thyroid nodule (not recorded which). Some clones in this sample may be carry-over from other donors' samples. The CDR3 region has the DNA TGTGCCAGCAGGAGGGGCCAGGAAAGGGCTTTCTTT. Its translation: CASRRGQERAFF.